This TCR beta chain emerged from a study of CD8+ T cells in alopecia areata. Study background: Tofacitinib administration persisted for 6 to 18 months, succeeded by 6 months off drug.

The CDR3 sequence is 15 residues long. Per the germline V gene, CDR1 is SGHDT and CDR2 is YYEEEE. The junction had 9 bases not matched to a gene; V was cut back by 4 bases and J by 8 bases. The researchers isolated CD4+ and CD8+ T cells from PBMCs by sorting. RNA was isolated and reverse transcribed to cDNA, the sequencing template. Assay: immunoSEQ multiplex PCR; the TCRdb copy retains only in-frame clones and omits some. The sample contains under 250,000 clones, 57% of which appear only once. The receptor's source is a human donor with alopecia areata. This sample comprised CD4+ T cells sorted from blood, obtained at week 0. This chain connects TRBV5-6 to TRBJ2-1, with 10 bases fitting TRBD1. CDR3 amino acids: CASSPDRGRSHEQFF. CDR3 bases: TGTGCCAGCAGCCCCGACAGGGGGCGATCCCATGAGCAGTTCTTC. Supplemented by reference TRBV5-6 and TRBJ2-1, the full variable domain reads DAGVTQSPTHLIKTRGQQVTLRCSPKSGHDTVSWYQQALGQGPQFIFQYYEEEERQRGNFPDRFSGHQFPNYSSELNVNALLLGDSALYLCASSPDRGRSHEQFFGPGTRLTVL.